These 17 T cell receptor beta chains came from one sample sequenced in a study of T-cell reconstitution after alpha-beta-depleted transplantation in children. As it was prepared, the TCRbeta library received unique molecular identifiers. TCRdb passed the PCR reads through MiXCR, listing each CDR3 protein once. This sample yields nearly 400,000 distinct CDR3 sequences, of which about a fifth are seen a single time; less than 4.5% belongs to the top ten. The sequences come from PBMCs from the stem cell graft donor, collected from the stem cell graft. The receptor set was obtained from a human donor who donated a stem cell graft to a child with acute myeloid leukemia.

The CDR3 DNA reads as TGCAGTGCTAGAAAAGGCCTAGGCAGCTCCTACGAGCAGTACTTC. Translated, it gives CSARKGLGSSYEQYF. V and J are TRBV20-1 and TRBJ2-7; D gene ambiguous. Germline V gives CDR1 DFQATT, CDR2 SNEGSKA (reference sequence). V lost 2 bases to trimming and J lost 0 bases, with 14 bases between them. The length of the CDR3 is 15 residues.

This clonotype was observed many times. The chain uses TRBV29-1 and TRBJ2-1, with 10 bases matching TRBD1. The CDR3 covers 16 residues. V shed 4 bases, J shed 8 bases, and the junction held 14 bases outside the gene matches. From germline, CDR1 is SQVTM and CDR2 ANQGSEA. CDR3 sequence: CSVGSWRTGGVDEQFF. In DNA, the CDR3 is TGCAGCGTTGGAAGTTGGAGGACAGGGGGAGTGGATGAGCAGTTCTTC.

In its sample, this clonotype was seen a few times. The chain has TRBV19 and TRBJ2-2, with D tentatively TRBD1 (6 bases). In germline, CDR1 is LNHDA, CDR2 SQIVND (reference sequence). V lost 4 bases, J lost 1 base, and 13 bases lay in between. The CDR3 spans 16 residues. The CDR3 protein is CASSTRQDKNTGELFF. The CDR3 coding sequence is TGTGCCAGTAGTACTAGACAGGATAAGAACACCGGGGAGCTGTTTTTT.

This clonotype was seen a few times. This chain links TRBV15 with TRBJ1-1; D might be TRBD1 (6 bases). The CDR3 sequence is 14 residues long. Deletions cut 7 bases from V and 4 bases from J, with 16 bases between. CDR1 and CDR2 from the germline V gene are LNHNV and YYDKDF (reference sequence). CDR3 region: CATKPWGATTEAFF. The CDR3 DNA sequence: TGTGCCACCAAACCGTGGGGGGCTACCACTGAAGCTTTCTTT.

This clonotype was recorded at least ten times. The chain joins TRBV25-1 to TRBJ1-5; the D gene is possibly TRBD1 (6 bases). The CDR3 consists of 13 residues. The germline V and J ends were trimmed by 6 bases and 4 bases, with 10 bases remaining between them. Germline-derived CDR1 and CDR2 are MGHDK and SYGVNS. The CDR3, as DNA: TGTGCCAGCAGCAGGGGTACTAATCAGCCCCAGCATTTT. Protein sequence: CASSRGTNQPQHF.

This clonotype was detected a few times. The genes are TRBV7-9 and TRBJ2-3; D may match TRBD1 or TRBD2 (6 bases each). Trimming pared 5 bases from V and 1 base from J, leaving 16 bases between. CDR1 is SEHNR, CDR2 FQNEAQ, per germline (reference sequence). The CDR3 covers 16 residues. The CDR3: CASSTSFGGRTDTQYF. In nucleotides, the CDR3 is TGTGCCAGCAGCACCTCCTTTGGGGGGCGCACAGATACGCAGTATTTT.

There are a few counts of this clonotype. V and J are TRBV5-1 and TRBJ2-2; D is unresolved. With 4 bases removed from V and 1 base from J, the gap between germline ends came to 8 bases. Germline V CDR1 and CDR2: SGHRS, YFSETQ. This CDR3 is 14 amino acids long. The CDR3: CASSPDQNTGELFF. CDR3 nucleotides: TGCGCCAGCAGCCCCGACCAGAACACCGGGGAGCTGTTTTTT.

The chain joins TRBV7-2 to TRBJ2-1; 7 bases align to TRBD2. The CDR3 contains 14 residues. CDR1 and CDR2 (germline): SGHTA, FQGNSA. The V segment lost 5 bases and the J segment 2 bases; nucleotides outside the gene matches: 3. As DNA, the CDR3 is TGTGCCAGCAGCGTCGGACTAGCCTACAATGAGCAGTTCTTC. The encoded protein is CASSVGLAYNEQFF.

This clonotype was seen more than once but under ten times. V usage is TRBV5-1 and J usage is TRBJ2-1; 11 positions agree with TRBD2. In germline, CDR1 is SGHRS, CDR2 YFSETQ. The CDR3 is 15 amino acids. The junction had 7 bases not matched to a gene; V was cut back by 3 bases and J by 8 bases. The CDR3 region has the DNA TGCGCCAGCAGCTGGGGGACTAGCGGTGGCGATGAGCAGTTCTTC. Its translation: CASSWGTSGGDEQFF. Complete variable domain (other parts from reference TRBV5-1 and TRBJ2-1): KAGVTQTPRYLIKTRGQQVTLSCSPISGHRSVSWYQQTPGQGLQFLFEYFSETQRNKGNFPGRFSGRQFSNSRSEMNVSTLELGDSALYLCASSWGTSGGDEQFFGPGTRLTVL.

This clonotype appeared once. The chain recombines TRBV7-8 with TRBJ1-3; perhaps TRBD1 as D (6 bases). Trimming cost V 5 bases and J 0 bases, with 11 bases left between them. The CDR3 is 15 amino acids. The germline gives CDR1 SGHVS, CDR2 FQNEAQ. CDR3 residues: CASSTDRFSGNTIYF. CDR3 coding DNA: TGTGCCAGCAGCACCGACAGGTTCTCTGGAAACACCATATATTTT.

Concerning this clonotype itself: A much larger clone differs by one base, so this may be a read error. The chain combines TRBV5-6 with TRBJ1-3; no clear D gene. CDR3 length: 14 amino acids. The germline V gene has CDR1 SGHDT and CDR2 YYEEEE. The CDR3, as DNA: TGTGCCAGCAGCGTAGAGCTCTCTGTAAACACCATATATTTT. Translated: CASSVELSVNTIYF. The whole variable domain, filled in from reference TRBV5-6 and TRBJ1-3, reads DAGVTQSPTHLIKTRGQQVTLRCSPKSGHDTVSWYQQALGQGPQFIFQYYEEEERQRGNFPDRFSGHQFPNYSSELNVNALLLGDSALYLCASSVELSVNTIYFGEGSWLTVV.

The chain links TRBV5-1 to TRBJ2-3, with 8 bases identical to TRBD2. Trimming at V came to 7 bases and at J to 4 bases, leaving 8 bases not matched to a gene. The CDR3 loop spans 14 amino acids. Germline loops: CDR1 SGHRS, CDR2 YFSETQ. The CDR3 region is CASFERLAPDTQYF. CDR3 nucleotide sequence: TGCGCCAGCTTCGAAAGACTAGCGCCAGATACGCAGTATTTT. The full variable domain, with the rest looked up from reference TRBV5-1 and TRBJ2-3, is KAGVTQTPRYLIKTRGQQVTLSCSPISGHRSVSWYQQTPGQGLQFLFEYFSETQRNKGNFPGRFSGRQFSNSRSEMNVSTLELGDSALYLCASFERLAPDTQYFGPGTRLTVL.

This clonotype was seen once. The chain is built from TRBV7-9 and TRBJ2-1, with 9 nucleotides matching TRBD2. Germline CDR1 reads SEHNR; CDR2 reads FQNEAQ (reference sequence). The CDR3 contains 15 residues. V was clipped by 1 base and J by 6 bases; unmatched bases: 4. The CDR3 is CASSLGAGGFNEQFF. Written as DNA, the CDR3 is TGTGCCAGCAGCTTAGGTGCGGGAGGGTTCAATGAGCAGTTCTTC.

This clonotype came up many times. The chain employs TRBV12-3 or TRBV12-4 and TRBJ2-5; 7 nucleotides agree with TRBD1. The CDR3 length is 13 residues. Trimming at V came to 6 bases and at J to 3 bases, leaving 4 bases not matched to a gene. The CDR3 reads CASSRTGEETQYF. The CDR3 DNA sequence: TGTGCCAGCAGCCGTACAGGGGAAGAGACCCAGTACTTC.

This chain links TRBV7-2 with TRBJ2-7, with D possibly matching TRBD1 (6 bases). Germline V gene lookup returns CDR1 SGHTA and CDR2 FQGNSA. The V and J ends lost 4 bases and 0 bases respectively, with 13 bases between them. The CDR3 loop spans 15 amino acids. The CDR3 here is CASSSTPGVSYEQYF. CDR3 in DNA: TGTGCCAGCAGCTCAACCCCAGGGGTCTCCTACGAGCAGTACTTC. Full variable domain (rest looked up from reference TRBV7-2 and TRBJ2-7): GAGVSQSPSNKVTEKGKDVELRCDPISGHTALYWYRQSLGQGLEFLIYFQGNSAPDKSGLPSDRFSAERTGGSVSTLTIQRTQQEDSAVYLCASSSTPGVSYEQYFGPGTRLTVT.

This clonotype was counted only a few times. The rearrangement joins TRBV7-2 to TRBJ2-1; D uncertain. V was cut by 6 bases and J by 1 base, with 13 bases left in between. The CDR3 loop spans 15 amino acids. Germline assignment: CDR1 SGHTA and CDR2 FQGNSA. The CDR3 is CASRLTPSSYNEQFF. Written as DNA, the CDR3 is TGTGCCAGCAGATTAACCCCTTCGTCCTACAATGAGCAGTTCTTC.

This clonotype was seen only a few times. As DNA, the CDR3 is TGCAGCGTCGCCAGGGGAGCGGGAGGGAACAATGAGCAGTTCTTC. Encoded protein: CSVARGAGGNNEQFF. The rearrangement joins TRBV29-1 to TRBJ2-1; 10 bases align to TRBD2. The CDR3 length is 15 residues. CDR1 SQVTM and CDR2 ANQGSEA come from the germline V gene. V was clipped by 6 bases and J by 5 bases; unmatched bases: 10.